This TCR beta chain was captured in a study of cytomegalovirus exposure and HLA in healthy donors. Study-wide results and caveats: A later analysis found TCR association rates differed by HLA locus, highest for DRB1 and lowest for HLA-C.

Germline trimming cut 1 base from V and 4 bases from J; bases unmatched to any gene: 10. In germline, CDR1 is SGHVS, CDR2 FQNEAQ. The CDR3 has 17 amino acids. As regards this clone: What it recognizes is unknown.

The primer mix had 60 Vbeta and 13 Jbeta primers. The data were produced by immunoSEQ multiplex PCR, yet TCRdb's version contains in-frame clones alone and is incomplete. The sample includes around 200,000 clones, 70% to 80% of them seen just once. The sample consisted of PBMCs. This chain joins TRBV7-8 and TRBJ2-7; 10 positions agree with TRBD2. This clonotype originated in a woman younger than 45 in good health and CMV-seropositive. The CDR3 DNA reads as TGTGCCAGCAGCTTAGGAGCTAGCGGGGGAAGGGGGTACGAGCAGTACTTC. Amino acids: CASSLGASGGRGYEQYF.